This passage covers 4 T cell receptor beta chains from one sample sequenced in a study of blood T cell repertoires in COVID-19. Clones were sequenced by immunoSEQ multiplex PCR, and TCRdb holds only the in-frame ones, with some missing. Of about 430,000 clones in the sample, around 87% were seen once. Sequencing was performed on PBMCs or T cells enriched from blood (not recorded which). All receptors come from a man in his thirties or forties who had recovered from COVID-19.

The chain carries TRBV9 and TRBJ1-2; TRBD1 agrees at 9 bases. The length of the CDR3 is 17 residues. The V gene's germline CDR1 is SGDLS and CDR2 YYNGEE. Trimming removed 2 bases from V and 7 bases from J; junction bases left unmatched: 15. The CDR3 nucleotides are TGTGCCAGCAGCGTTTCCCCCGACAAGGGACAGGGAAGTGGCTACACCTTC. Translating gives CASSVSPDKGQGSGYTF.

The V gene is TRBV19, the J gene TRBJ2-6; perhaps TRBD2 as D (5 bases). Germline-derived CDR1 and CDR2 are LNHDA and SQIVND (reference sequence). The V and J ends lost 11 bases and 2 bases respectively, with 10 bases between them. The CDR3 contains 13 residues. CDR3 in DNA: TGTGCCTTTCGGGAAGCTGGGGCCAACGTCCTGACTTTC. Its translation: CAFREAGANVLTF.

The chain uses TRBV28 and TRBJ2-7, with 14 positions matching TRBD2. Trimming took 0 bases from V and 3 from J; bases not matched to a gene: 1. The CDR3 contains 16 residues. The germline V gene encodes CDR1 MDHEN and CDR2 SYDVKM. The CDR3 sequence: CASSLWGLAGDYEQYF. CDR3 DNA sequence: TGTGCCAGCAGTTTATGGGGACTAGCGGGAGACTACGAGCAGTACTTC.

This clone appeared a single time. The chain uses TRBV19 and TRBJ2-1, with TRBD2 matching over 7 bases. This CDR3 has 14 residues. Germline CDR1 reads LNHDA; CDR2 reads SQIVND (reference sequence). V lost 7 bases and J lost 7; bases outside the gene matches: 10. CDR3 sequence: CASNGGGRWNEQFF. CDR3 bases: TGTGCCAGTAATGGGGGAGGGCGGTGGAATGAGCAGTTCTTC.